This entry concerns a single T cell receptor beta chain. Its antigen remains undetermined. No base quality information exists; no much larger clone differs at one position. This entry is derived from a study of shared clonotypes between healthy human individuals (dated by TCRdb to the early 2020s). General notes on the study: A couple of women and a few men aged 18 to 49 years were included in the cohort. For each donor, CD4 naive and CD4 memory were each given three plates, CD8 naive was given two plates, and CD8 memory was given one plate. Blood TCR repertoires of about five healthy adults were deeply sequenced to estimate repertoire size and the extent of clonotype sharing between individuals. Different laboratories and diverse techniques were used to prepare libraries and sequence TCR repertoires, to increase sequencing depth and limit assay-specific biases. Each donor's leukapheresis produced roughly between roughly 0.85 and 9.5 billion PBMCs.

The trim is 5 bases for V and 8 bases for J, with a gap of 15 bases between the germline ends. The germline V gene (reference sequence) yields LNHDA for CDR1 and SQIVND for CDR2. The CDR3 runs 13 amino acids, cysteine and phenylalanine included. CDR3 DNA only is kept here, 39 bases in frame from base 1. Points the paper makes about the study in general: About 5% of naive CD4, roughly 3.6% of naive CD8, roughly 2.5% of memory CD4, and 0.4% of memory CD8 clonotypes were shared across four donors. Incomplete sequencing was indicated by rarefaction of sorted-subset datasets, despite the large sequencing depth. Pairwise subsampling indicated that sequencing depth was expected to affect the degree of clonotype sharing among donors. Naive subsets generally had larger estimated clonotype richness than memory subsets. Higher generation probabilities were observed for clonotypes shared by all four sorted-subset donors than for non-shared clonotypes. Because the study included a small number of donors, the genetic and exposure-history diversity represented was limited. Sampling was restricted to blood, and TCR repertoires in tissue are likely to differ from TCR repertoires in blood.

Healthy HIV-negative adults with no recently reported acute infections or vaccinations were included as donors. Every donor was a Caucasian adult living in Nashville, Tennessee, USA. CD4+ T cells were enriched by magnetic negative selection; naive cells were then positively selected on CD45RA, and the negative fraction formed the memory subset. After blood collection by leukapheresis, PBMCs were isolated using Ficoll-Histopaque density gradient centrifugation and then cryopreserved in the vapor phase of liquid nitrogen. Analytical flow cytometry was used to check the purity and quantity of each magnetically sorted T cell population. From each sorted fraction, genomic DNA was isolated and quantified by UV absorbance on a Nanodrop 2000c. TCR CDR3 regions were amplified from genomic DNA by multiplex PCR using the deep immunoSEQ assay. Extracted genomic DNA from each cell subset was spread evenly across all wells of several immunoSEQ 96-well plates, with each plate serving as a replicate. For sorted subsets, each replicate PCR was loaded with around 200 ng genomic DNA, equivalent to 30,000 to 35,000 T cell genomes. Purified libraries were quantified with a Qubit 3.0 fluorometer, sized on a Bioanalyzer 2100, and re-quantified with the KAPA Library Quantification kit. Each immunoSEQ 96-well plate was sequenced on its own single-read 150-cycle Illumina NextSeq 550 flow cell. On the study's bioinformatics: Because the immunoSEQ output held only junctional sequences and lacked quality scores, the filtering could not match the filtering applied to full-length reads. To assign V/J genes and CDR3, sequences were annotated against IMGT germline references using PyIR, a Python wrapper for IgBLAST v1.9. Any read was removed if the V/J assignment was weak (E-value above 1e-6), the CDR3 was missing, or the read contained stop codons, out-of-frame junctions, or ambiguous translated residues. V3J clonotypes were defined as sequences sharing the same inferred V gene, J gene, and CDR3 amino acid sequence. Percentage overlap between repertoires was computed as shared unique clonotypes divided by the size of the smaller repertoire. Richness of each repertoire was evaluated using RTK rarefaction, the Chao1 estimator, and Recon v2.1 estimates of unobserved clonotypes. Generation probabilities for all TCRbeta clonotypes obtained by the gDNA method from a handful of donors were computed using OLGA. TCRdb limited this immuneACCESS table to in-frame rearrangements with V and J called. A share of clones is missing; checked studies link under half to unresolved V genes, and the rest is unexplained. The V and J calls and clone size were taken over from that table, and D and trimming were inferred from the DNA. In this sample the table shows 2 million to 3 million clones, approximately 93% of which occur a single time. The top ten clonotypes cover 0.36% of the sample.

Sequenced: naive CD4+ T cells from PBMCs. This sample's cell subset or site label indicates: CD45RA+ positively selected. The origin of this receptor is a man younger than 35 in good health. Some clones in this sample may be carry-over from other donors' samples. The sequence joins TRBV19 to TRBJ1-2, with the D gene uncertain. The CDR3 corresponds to CASSPSGAGGYTF. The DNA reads TGTGCCAGTAGTCCGAGCGGCGCGGGGGGCTACACCTTC.